This TCR beta chain stems from a study of OX40 agonist ivuxolimab in advanced cancers. Turning to the study itself: Each patient was given ivuxolimab into a vein every 2 weeks, at 0.01 to 10 mg/kg. Head and neck, renal cell, melanoma or hepatocellular carcinoma were the cancers that dose-escalation patients had.

The CDR3 totals 15 residues. V was cut by 4 bases and J by 0 bases, with 13 bases left in between. The germline CDR1 and CDR2 sequences are SGHNT and YYREEE (reference sequence). Prior autoimmune disease or systemic immunosuppression barred patients. At baseline, cycle 4 day 1, and cycle 7 day 1, blood was sampled. Some clones are missing from TCRdb's copy, which holds only in-frame ones; the method was immunoSEQ multiplex PCR. The data hold about 64,000 clones, with about 86% observed a single time. The chain joins TRBV5-4 to TRBJ1-1, with D uncertain. The sample was CD4+ or CD8+ T cells sorted from blood, taken in a trial of the OX40 agonist ivuxolimab. The sequence was collected from an adult with an advanced solid tumor such as melanoma, head and neck, liver or kidney cancer. DNA of the CDR3: TGTGCCAGCAGCGCCACCCTAACGTTGAACACTGAAGCTTTCTTT. It translates to CASSATLTLNTEAFF.